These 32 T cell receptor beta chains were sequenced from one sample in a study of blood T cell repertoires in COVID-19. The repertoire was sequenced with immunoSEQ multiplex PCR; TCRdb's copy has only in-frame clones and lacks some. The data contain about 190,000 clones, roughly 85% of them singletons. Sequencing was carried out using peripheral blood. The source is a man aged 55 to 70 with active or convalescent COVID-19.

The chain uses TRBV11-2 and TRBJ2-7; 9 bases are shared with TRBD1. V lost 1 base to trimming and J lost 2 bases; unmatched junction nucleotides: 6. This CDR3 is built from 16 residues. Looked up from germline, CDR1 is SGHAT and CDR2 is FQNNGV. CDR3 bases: TGTGCCAGCAGCTTAGTTATAGGGGACAGGGCCTACGAGCAGTACTTC. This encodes CASSLVIGDRAYEQYF.

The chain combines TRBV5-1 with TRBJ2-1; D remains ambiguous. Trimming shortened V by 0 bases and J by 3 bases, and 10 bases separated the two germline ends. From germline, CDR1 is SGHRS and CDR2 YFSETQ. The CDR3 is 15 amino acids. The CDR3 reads CASSLGGDIYNEQFF. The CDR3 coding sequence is TGCGCCAGCAGCTTGGGAGGTGATATCTACAATGAGCAGTTCTTC.

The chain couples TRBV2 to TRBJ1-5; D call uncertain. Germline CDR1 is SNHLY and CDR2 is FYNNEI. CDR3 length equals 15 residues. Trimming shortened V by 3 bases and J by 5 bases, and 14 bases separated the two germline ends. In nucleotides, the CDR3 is TGTGCCAGCAGTGACGGTAGTACAGCACATCAGCCCCAGCATTTT. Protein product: CASSDGSTAHQPQHF.

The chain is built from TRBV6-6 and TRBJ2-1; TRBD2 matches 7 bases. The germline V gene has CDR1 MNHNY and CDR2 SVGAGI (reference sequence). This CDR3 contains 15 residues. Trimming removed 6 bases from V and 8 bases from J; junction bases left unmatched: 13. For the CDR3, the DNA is TGTGCCAGCAGCCACGGGGGGATAATGATCGATGAGCAGTTCTTC. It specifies CASSHGGIMIDEQFF.

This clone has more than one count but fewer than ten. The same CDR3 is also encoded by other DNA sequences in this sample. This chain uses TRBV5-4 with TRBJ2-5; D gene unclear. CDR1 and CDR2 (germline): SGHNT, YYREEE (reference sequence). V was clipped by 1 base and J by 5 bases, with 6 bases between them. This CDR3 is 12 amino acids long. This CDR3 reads CASSLPGETQYF. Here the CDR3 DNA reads TGTGCCAGCAGCTTGCCCGGTGAGACCCAGTACTTC. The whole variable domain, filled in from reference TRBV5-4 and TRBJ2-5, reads ETGVTQSPTHLIKTRGQQVTLRCSSQSGHNTVSWYQQALGQGPQFIFQYYREEENGRGNFPPRFSGLQFPNYSSELNVNALELDDSALYLCASSLPGETQYFGPGTRLLVL.

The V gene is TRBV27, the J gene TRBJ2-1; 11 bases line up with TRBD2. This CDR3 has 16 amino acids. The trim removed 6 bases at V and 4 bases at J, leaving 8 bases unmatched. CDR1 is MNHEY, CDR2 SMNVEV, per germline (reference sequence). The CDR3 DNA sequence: TGTGCCAGCAGCCCCACTAGCGGGGGCCCTTACAATGAGCAGTTCTTC. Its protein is CASSPTSGGPYNEQFF.

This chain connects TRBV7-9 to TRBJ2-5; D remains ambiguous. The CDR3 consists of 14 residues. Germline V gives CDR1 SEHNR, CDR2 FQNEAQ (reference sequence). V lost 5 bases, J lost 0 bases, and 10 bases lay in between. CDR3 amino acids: CASSLDLDQETQYF. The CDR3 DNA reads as TGTGCCAGCAGCCTAGACTTAGACCAAGAGACCCAGTACTTC. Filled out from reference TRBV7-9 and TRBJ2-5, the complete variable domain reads DTGVSQNPRHKITKRGQNVTFRCDPISEHNRLYWYRQTLGQGPEFLTYFQNEAQLEKSRLLSDRFSAERPKGSFSTLEIQRTEQGDSAMYLCASSLDLDQETQYFGPGTRLLVL.

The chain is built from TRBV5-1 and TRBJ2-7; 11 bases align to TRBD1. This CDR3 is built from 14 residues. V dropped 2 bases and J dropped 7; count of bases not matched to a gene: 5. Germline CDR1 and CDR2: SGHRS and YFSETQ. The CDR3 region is CASSFGQGASEQYF. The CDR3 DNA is TGCGCCAGCAGCTTCGGACAGGGGGCGAGTGAGCAGTACTTC. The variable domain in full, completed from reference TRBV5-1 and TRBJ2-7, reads KAGVTQTPRYLIKTRGQQVTLSCSPISGHRSVSWYQQTPGQGLQFLFEYFSETQRNKGNFPGRFSGRQFSNSRSEMNVSTLELGDSALYLCASSFGQGASEQYFGPGTRLTVT.

CDR3 bases: TGCAGTGCCAGTTCTAATTGGCAGGGATCCCACAATGAGCAGTTCTTC. Its protein product is CSASSNWQGSHNEQFF. The chain combines TRBV20-1 with TRBJ2-1; the D gene is possibly TRBD1 (5 bases). Germline V gene data show CDR1 as DFQATT and CDR2 as SNEGSKA (reference sequence). The V and J ends lost 6 bases and 5 bases respectively, with 23 bases between them. CDR3 length equals 16 residues.

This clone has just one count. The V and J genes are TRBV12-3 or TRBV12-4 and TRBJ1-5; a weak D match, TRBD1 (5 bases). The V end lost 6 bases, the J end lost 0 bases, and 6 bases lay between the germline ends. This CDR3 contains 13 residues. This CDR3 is CASSGGSNQPQHF. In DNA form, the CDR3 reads TGTGCCAGCAGCGGGGGTAGCAATCAGCCCCAGCATTTT.

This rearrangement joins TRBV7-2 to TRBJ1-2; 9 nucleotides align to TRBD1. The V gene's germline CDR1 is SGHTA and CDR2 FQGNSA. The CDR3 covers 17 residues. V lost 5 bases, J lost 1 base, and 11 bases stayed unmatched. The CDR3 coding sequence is TGTGCCAGCAGCGCAAATACAGGGGGCGGTATTAACTATGGCTACACCTTC. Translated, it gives CASSANTGGGINYGYTF.

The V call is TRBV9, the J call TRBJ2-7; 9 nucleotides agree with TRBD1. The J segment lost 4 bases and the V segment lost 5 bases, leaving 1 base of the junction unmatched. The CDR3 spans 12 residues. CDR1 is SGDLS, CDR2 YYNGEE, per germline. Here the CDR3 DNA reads TGTGCCAGCAGTGGACAGGGGTACGAGCAGTACTTC. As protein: CASSGQGYEQYF.

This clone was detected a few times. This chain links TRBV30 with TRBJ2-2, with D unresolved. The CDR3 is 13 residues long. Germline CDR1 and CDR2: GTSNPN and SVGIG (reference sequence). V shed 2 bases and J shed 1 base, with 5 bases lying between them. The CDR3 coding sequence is TGTGCCTGGAGTATCAGGAACACCGGGGAGCTGTTTTTT. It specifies CAWSIRNTGELFF.

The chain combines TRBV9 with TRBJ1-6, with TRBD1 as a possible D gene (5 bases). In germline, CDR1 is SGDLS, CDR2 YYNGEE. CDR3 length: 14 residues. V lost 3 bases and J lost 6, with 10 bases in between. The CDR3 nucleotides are TGTGCCAGCAGCGCAAGGGGATTTAATTCACCCCTCCACTTT. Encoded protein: CASSARGFNSPLHF.

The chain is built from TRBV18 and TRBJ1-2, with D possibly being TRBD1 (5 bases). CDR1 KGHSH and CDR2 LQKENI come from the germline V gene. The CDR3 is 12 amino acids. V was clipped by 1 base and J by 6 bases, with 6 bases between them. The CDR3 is CASSPQTDGYTF. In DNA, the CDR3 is TGTGCCAGCTCACCACAGACAGATGGCTACACCTTC.

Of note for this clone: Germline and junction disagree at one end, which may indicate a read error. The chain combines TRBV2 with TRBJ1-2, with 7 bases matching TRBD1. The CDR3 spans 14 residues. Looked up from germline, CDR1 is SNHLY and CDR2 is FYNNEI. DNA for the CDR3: TGTGCCAGCAGTGTGGAACAGGGGAACTACGGCTACACCTTC. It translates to CASSVEQGNYGYTF.

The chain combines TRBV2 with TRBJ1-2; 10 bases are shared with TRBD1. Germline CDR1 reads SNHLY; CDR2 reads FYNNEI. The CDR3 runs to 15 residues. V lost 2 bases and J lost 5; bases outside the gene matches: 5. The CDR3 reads CASSELGQGSYGYTF. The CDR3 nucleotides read TGTGCCAGCAGTGAACTGGGACAGGGGAGTTATGGCTACACCTTC. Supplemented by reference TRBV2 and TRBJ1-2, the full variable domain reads EPEVTQTPSHQVTQMGQEVILRCVPISNHLYFYWYRQILGQKVEFLVSFYNNEISEKSEIFDDQFSVERPDGSNFTLKIRSTKLEDSAMYFCASSELGQGSYGYTFGSGTRLTVV.

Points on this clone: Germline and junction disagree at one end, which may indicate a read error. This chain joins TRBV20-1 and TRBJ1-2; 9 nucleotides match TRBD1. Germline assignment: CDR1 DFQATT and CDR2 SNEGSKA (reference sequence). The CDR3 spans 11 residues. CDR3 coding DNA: TGCAGTGTCCCGGGACAGGGCTCCCTTTTTTTC. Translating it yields CSVPGQGSLFF.

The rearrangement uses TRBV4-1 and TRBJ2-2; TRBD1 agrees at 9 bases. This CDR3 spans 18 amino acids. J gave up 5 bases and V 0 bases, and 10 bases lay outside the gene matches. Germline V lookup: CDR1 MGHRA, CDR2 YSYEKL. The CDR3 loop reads CASSQDPADRGVTGELFF. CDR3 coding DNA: TGCGCCAGCAGCCAAGATCCGGCGGACAGGGGAGTGACCGGGGAGCTGTTTTTT.

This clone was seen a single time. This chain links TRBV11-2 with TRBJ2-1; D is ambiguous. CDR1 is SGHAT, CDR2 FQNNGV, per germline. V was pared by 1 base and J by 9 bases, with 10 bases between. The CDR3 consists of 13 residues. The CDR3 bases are TGTGCCAGCAGCTTAGGAAGTATCAGTGAGCAGTTCTTC. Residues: CASSLGSISEQFF. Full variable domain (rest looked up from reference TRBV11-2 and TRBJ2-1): EAGVAQSPRYKIIEKRQSVAFWCNPISGHATLYWYQQILGQGPKLLIQFQNNGVVDDSQLPKDRFSAERLKGVDSTLKIQPAKLEDSAVYLCASSLGSISEQFFGPGTRLTVL.

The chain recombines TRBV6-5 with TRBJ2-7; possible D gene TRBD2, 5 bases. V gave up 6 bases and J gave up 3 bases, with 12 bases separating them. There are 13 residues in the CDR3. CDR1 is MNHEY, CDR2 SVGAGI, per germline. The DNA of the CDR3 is TGTGCCAGCAGCTCACCACGGGGCTACGAGCAGTACTTC. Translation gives CASSSPRGYEQYF.

The CDR3 DNA is TGCGCCAGCAGCCAGGGACAGGCCCCGGGCGGGGAGCTGTTTTTT. Amino acid sequence: CASSQGQAPGGELFF. The genes are TRBV5-1 and TRBJ2-2; TRBD1 aligns across 8 bases. V lost 4 bases to trimming and J lost 7 bases; unmatched junction nucleotides: 9. The CDR3 contains 15 residues. Germline lookup yields CDR1 SGHRS and CDR2 YFSETQ.

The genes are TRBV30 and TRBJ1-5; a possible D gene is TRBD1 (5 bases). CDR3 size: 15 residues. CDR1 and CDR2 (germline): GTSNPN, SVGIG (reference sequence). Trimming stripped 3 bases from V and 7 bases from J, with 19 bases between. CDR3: CAWRFLLGDLQPQHF. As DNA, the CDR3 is TGTGCCTGGAGATTCCTTTTAGGGGATCTCCAGCCCCAGCATTTT.

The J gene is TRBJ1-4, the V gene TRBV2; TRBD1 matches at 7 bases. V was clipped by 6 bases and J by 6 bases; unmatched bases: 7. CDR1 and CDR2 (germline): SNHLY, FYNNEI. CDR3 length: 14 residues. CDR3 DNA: TGTGCCAGCAGCGCGACAGGGATTTATGAAAAACTGTTTTTT. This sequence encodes CASSATGIYEKLFF.

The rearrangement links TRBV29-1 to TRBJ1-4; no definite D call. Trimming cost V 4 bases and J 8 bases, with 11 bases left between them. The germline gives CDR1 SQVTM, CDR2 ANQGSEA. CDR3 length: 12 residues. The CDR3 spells CSVAHQKEKLFF. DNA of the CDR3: TGCAGCGTTGCACATCAGAAGGAAAAACTGTTTTTT.

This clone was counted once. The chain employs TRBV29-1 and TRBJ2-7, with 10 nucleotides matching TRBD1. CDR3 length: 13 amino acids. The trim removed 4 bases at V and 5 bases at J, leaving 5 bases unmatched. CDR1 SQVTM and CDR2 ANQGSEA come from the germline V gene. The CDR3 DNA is TGCAGCGTTGGAGGGGACAGGGGCGACGAGCAGTACTTC. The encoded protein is CSVGGDRGDEQYF.

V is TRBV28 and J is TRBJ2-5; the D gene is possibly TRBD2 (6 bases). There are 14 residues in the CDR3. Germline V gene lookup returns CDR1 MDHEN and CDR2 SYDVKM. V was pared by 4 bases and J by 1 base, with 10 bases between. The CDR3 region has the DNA TGTGCCAGCAGTTCGGCCGGGGGCCAAGAGACCCAGTACTTC. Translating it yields CASSSAGGQETQYF.

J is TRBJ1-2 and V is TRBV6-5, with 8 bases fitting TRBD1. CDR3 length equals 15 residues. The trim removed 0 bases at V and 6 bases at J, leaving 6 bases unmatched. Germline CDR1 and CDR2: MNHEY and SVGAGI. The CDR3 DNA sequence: TGTGCCAGCAGTTACTCCGGCAGGGGGCCGGATGGCTACACCTTC. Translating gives CASSYSGRGPDGYTF.

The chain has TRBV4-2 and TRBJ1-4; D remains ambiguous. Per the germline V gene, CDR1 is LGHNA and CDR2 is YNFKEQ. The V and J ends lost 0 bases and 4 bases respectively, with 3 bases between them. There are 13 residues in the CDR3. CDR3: CASSQDSNEKLFF. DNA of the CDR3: TGTGCCAGCAGCCAAGACAGTAATGAAAAACTGTTTTTT.

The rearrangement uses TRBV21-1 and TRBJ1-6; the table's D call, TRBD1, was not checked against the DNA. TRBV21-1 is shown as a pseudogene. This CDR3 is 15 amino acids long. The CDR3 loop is CASSKASGADSPLHF. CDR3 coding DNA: TGTGCCAGCAGCAAAGCGTCAGGGGCCGATTCACCCCTCCACTTT.

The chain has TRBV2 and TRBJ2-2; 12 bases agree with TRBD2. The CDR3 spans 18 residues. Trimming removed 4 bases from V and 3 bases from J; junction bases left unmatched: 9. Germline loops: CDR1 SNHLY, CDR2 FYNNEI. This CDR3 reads CASSAGLAGSIDTGELFF. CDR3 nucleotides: TGTGCCAGCAGTGCGGGACTAGCGGGTTCGATAGACACCGGGGAGCTGTTTTTT.

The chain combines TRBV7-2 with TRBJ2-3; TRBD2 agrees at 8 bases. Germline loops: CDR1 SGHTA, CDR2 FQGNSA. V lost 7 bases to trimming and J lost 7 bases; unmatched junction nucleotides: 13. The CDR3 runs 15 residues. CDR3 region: CASTHSGIYSNTQYF. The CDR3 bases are TGTGCCAGCACCCATAGCGGGATCTATAGTAATACGCAGTATTTT. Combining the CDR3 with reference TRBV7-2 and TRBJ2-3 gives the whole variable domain GAGVSQSPSNKVTEKGKDVELRCDPISGHTALYWYRQSLGQGLEFLIYFQGNSAPDKSGLPSDRFSAERTGGSVSTLTIQRTQQEDSAVYLCASTHSGIYSNTQYFGPGTRLTVL.